This TCR beta chain emerged from a study of blood T cell repertoires in COVID-19. On the study more broadly: Acute-phase and convalescent COVID-19 samples originated in the United States, Italy and Spain. Nucleic acid was either cDNA or gDNA, and it came from T cells, B-cell-depleted T cells, or PBMCs.

In the original processing: Estimated nucleated cell counts came from reference gene primer amplification. Generated by immunoSEQ multiplex PCR, the TCRdb table keeps only in-frame clones and is missing some. D and trimming come from the DNA, and the V and J calls and clone size come from that table. The table lists about 97,000 clones, about 89% of them singletons. V was cut by 7 bases and J by 3 bases, with 10 bases left in between. CDR1 is MDHEN and CDR2 is SYDVKM in the germline V gene. The CDR3 is 12 amino acids. Specimen: peripheral blood. The chain has TRBV28 and TRBJ2-7; unclear D gene. This receptor was taken from a woman in her 30s with acute or convalescent COVID-19. CDR3 region: CASKNTLYEQYF. In DNA form, the CDR3 reads TGTGCCAGCAAAAACACCCTCTACGAGCAGTACTTC.